Listed below are T cell receptor beta chains from one sample, sequenced in a study of T cell responses to AZD1222 COVID-19 vaccine. Assay: immunoSEQ multiplex PCR; the TCRdb copy retains only in-frame clones and omits some. The repertoire holds 150,000 to 180,000 clones, with 90% as singletons. Sequencing used peripheral blood, obtained on day 0 of AZD1222 vaccination. The origin of the receptors is an adult in good health. The CDR3 runs from the conserved cysteine through the conserved F or W. D genes are given only for firm matches. The size field is filled for only some rows; it gives once, few, many or a size class.

clone_size j_call v_call d_call cdr3_nt cdr3_aa
- TRBJ2-5 TRBV5-1 TRBD1 TGCGCCAGCAGCTTGTTCGGACAGGGGGCTATCCAAGAGACCCAGTACTTC CASSLFGQGAIQETQYF
- TRBJ2-1 TRBV7-2 TRBD2 TGTGCCAGCAGCTTAGAGTGGCGGGAGGGTTTCGGGGGTGAGCAGTTCTTC CASSLEWREGFGGEQFF
- TRBJ2-1 TRBV12-3/TRBV12-4 - TGTGCCAGCAGTTGGGGTCATGAGCAGTTCTTC CASSWGHEQFF
- TRBJ2-1 TRBV29-1 - TGCAGCGTTGAAGATCAGACGGGTAGAGGGTTCTTC CSVEDQTGRGFF
once TRBJ1-1 TRBV7-9 - TGTGCCAGCAGCTTTACAGGCCTTTGGGCTTTCTTT CASSFTGLWAFF
- TRBJ1-4 TRBV7-9 - TGTGCCAGCACCCCAGGGGAGGTAACTAATGAAAAACTGTTTTTT CASTPGEVTNEKLFF
- TRBJ1-4 TRBV7-9 - TGTGCCAGCAGCTTAGTTTCTGGGACTAATGAAAAACTGTTTTTT CASSLVSGTNEKLFF
once TRBJ2-7 TRBV14 - TGTGCCAGCAGCCAATGGGGAGGGGGCACCTACGAGCAGTACTTC CASSQWGGGTYEQYF
- TRBJ2-7 TRBV25-1 - TGTGCCAGCAGTGGTATCAGGGGTGACGAGCAGTACTTC CASSGIRGDEQYF
- TRBJ2-4 TRBV27 - TGTGCCAGCAGTTTATCTTATTTGGATACCCTAGCCAAAAACATTCAGTACTTC CASSLSYLDTLAKNIQYF
- TRBJ1-3 TRBV6-5 - TGTGCCAGCAAACTTGGAAACACCATATATTTT CASKLGNTIYF
- TRBJ1-3 TRBV28 - TGTGCCAGCAGCCGCACGACAGCCGTAAACACCATATATTTT CASSRTTAVNTIYF
- TRBJ2-1 TRBV24-1 - TGTGCCACCAGTGATTTGTCTAGATTGGGCCACAATGAGCAGTTCTTC CATSDLSRLGHNEQFF
- TRBJ2-1 TRBV7-3 - TGTGCCAGCAGCTTAAGGGAAATGAATGAGCAGTTCTTC CASSLREMNEQFF
- TRBJ1-3 TRBV27 - TGTGCCAGCAGGCCCTCGGCTGGAAACACCATATATTTT CASRPSAGNTIYF
- TRBJ1-5 TRBV6-5 TRBD1 TGTGCCAGCAGACTCTCGGGACAGGGGAGGGAGCCCCAGCATTTT CASRLSGQGREPQHF
- TRBJ1-4 TRBV2 - TGTGCCTCCGGGAGAAGCCGGAATGAAAAACTGTTTTTT CASGRSRNEKLFF